These 25 T cell receptor beta chains share one sample of origin, sequenced in a study of blood T cells in healthy people across ages. Sample-barcoded 5' priming and a J-beta primer mix drove a second PCR of about 7 to 12 cycles. TCRdb re-analysed the 5' RACE reads in MiXCR, keeping a single row per CDR3 protein. The sample consists of over 1,300,000 distinct CDR3 sequences, approximately 59% of them appearing once. Sequencing was carried out using blood. The receptor set was obtained from a man younger than 35 in good health.

This clonotype was observed a handful of times. This chain links TRBV28 with TRBJ2-1; 7 nucleotides match TRBD1. Trimming took 5 bases from V and 8 from J; bases not matched to a gene: 12. Germline loops: CDR1 MDHEN, CDR2 SYDVKM. CDR3 length equals 15 residues. This CDR3 is CASSLRQGIFHEQFF. The CDR3 bases are TGTGCCAGCAGTCTCCGACAGGGAATTTTCCATGAGCAGTTCTTC.

This clonotype was observed a few times. The V and J genes are TRBV6-5 and TRBJ2-6, with 7 bases matching TRBD1. Germline CDR1 reads MNHEY; CDR2 reads SVGAGI. V was clipped by 2 bases and J by 0 bases; unmatched bases: 7. This CDR3 is 18 amino acids long. CDR3 region: CASSYRLGQTSGANVLTF. CDR3 nucleotides: TGTGCCAGCAGTTACCGTTTGGGACAGACCTCTGGGGCCAACGTCCTGACTTTC.

This clonotype has a handful of counts. The CDR3 region has the DNA TGCAGCGTGGGGACCCTAGCCAAAAACATTCAGTACTTC. Residues: CSVGTLAKNIQYF. The genes are TRBV29-1 and TRBJ2-4; D possibly uses TRBD1 or TRBD2 (5 bases each). V lost 6 bases, J lost 0 bases, and 9 bases lay in between. CDR1 and CDR2 from the germline V gene are SQVTM and ANQGSEA. The CDR3 loop spans 13 amino acids.

This clonotype was seen more than once but under ten times. V usage is TRBV7-9 and J usage is TRBJ2-3; 8 bases are a match to TRBD2. Germline V gives CDR1 SEHNR, CDR2 FQNEAQ (reference sequence). J was trimmed by 0 bases and V by 5 bases; bases with no gene match: 4. The CDR3 contains 15 residues. CDR3 DNA sequence: TGTGCCAGCAGCAGACTAGCGTCTAGCACAGATACGCAGTATTTT. Translation gives CASSRLASSTDTQYF.

The chain recombines TRBV29-1 with TRBJ2-5, with 7 bases that match TRBD2. The CDR3 is made up of 16 amino acids. Germline loops: CDR1 SQVTM, CDR2 ANQGSEA. The ends lost 1 base at V and 11 bases at J; junction bases unmatched: 19. The CDR3 DNA is TGCAGCGTTGAAGTTCGTTCAGCGGGACTAAAAAATGAGCAGTACTTC. Residues: CSVEVRSAGLKNEQYF.

The V call is TRBV20-1, the J call TRBJ2-1; D remains unclear. CDR3 size: 13 residues. Germline CDR1 DFQATT, CDR2 SNEGSKA (reference sequence). V was clipped by 0 bases and J by 6 bases, with 9 bases between them. The CDR3 protein is CSARDYRVNEQFF. CDR3 bases: TGCAGTGCTAGAGATTACCGGGTCAATGAGCAGTTCTTC.

V is TRBV28 and J is TRBJ1-2, with D perhaps matching TRBD1 (6 bases). Trimming removed 3 bases from V and 2 bases from J, with 10 bases in between. Germline V gives CDR1 MDHEN, CDR2 SYDVKM. The CDR3 is 14 amino acids. The CDR3, as DNA: TGTGCCAGCAGTTTCAATGGACAGAACTATGGCTACACCTTC. Translated: CASSFNGQNYGYTF.

This CDR3 is CASSPVQINQPQHF. CDR3 nucleotides: TGTGCCAGCAGCCCGGTGCAGATTAATCAGCCCCAGCATTTT. This chain links TRBV12-3 or TRBV12-4 with TRBJ1-5; D remains ambiguous. The CDR3 runs 14 residues. With 6 bases removed from V and 4 bases from J, the gap between germline ends came to 13 bases.

The gene calls are TRBV6-5 and TRBJ2-7, with TRBD2 matching over 7 bases. Near its end, the DNA agrees better with TRBJ2-5, so the J call may be wrong. The CDR3 covers 13 residues. CDR1 and CDR2 from the germline V gene are MNHEY and SVGAGI. The CDR3 nucleotides read TGTGCCAACAGCCCCGGACTAGAAAAGACCCAGTACTTC. The encoded protein is CANSPGLEKTQYF.

The chain is built from TRBV7-9 and TRBJ2-3; weak D call: TRBD2 (7 bases). The CDR3 extends over 15 amino acids. Per germline, CDR1 SEHNR and CDR2 FQNEAQ (reference sequence). V lost 6 bases to trimming and J lost 6 bases, with 19 bases between them. CDR3 DNA sequence: TGTGCCAGCAGTGACCTGGGGGGGGCAGGGGATACGCAGTATTTT. Its protein is CASSDLGGAGDTQYF. The entire variable domain, with the rest obtained from reference TRBV7-9 and TRBJ2-3, is as follows: DTGVSQNPRHKITKRGQNVTFRCDPISEHNRLYWYRQTLGQGPEFLTYFQNEAQLEKSRLLSDRFSAERPKGSFSTLEIQRTEQGDSAMYLCASSDLGGAGDTQYFGPGTRLTVL.

This chain connects TRBV6-5 to TRBJ2-5; 7 nucleotides match TRBD2. Per the germline V gene, CDR1 is MNHEY and CDR2 is SVGAGI. V dropped 2 bases and J dropped 5; count of bases not matched to a gene: 5. The CDR3 extends over 14 amino acids. CDR3 loop: CASSYLRELETQYF. DNA for the CDR3: TGTGCCAGCAGTTACCTGCGGGAGTTGGAGACCCAGTACTTC.

The chain combines TRBV20-1 with TRBJ2-1, with TRBD2 matching over 8 bases. CDR3 length: 19 amino acids. J lost 4 bases, V lost 0 bases, and 17 bases had no gene match. CDR1 DFQATT and CDR2 SNEGSKA come from the germline V gene (reference sequence). DNA for the CDR3: TGCAGTGCTAGAGATGTAGGGACTAGGTCCATGATAAAATACAATGAGCAGTTCTTC. Residues: CSARDVGTRSMIKYNEQFF.

The J gene is TRBJ1-5, the V gene TRBV6-2 or TRBV6-3; 10 bases are shared with TRBD1. Germline CDR1 MNHEY, CDR2 SVGEGT. CDR3 length: 17 amino acids. Trimming took 6 bases from V and 5 from J; bases not matched to a gene: 13. CDR3 amino acids: CASRRLPRTGGDQPQHF. CDR3 DNA: TGTGCCAGCAGGCGTTTGCCCCGGACAGGGGGGGATCAGCCCCAGCATTTT.

The rearrangement links TRBV25-1 to TRBJ1-1, with D perhaps matching TRBD1 (6 bases). The CDR3 contains 12 residues. V shed 6 bases and J shed 6 bases, with 11 bases lying between them. The germline gives CDR1 MGHDK, CDR2 SYGVNS. CDR3 region: CASSQGYAEAFF. The CDR3 region has the DNA TGTGCCAGCAGCCAGGGGTACGCTGAAGCTTTCTTT.

Here the CDR3 reads CASSPRTGVDEQFF. CDR3 DNA: TGTGCCAGCTCACCACGTACAGGGGTGGATGAGCAGTTCTTC. The V call is TRBV18, the J call TRBJ2-1; the match to TRBD1 covers 7 bases. CDR3 size: 14 residues. The V gene's germline CDR1 is KGHSH and CDR2 LQKENI. V lost 1 base to trimming and J lost 8 bases; unmatched junction nucleotides: 5.

This chain links TRBV10-3 with TRBJ2-5; D remains ambiguous. Trimming pared 4 bases from V and 2 bases from J, leaving 8 bases between. In germline, CDR1 is ENHRY, CDR2 SYGVKD. The CDR3 is 13 residues long. The CDR3 DNA reads as TGTGCCATCAGTGGCCCAGAACAAGAGACCCAGTACTTC. Protein product: CAISGPEQETQYF.

V gene TRBV5-1 combines with J gene TRBJ1-1; possible D gene TRBD1, 5 bases. The CDR3 is made up of 15 amino acids. The germline CDR1 and CDR2 sequences are SGHRS and YFSETQ. Trimming shortened V by 4 bases and J by 0 bases, and 13 bases separated the two germline ends. The CDR3 region has the DNA TGCGCCAGCAGCCCCGGGGCCGGACTGAACACTGAAGCTTTCTTT. Amino acids: CASSPGAGLNTEAFF.

Only a few counts were recorded for this clonotype. The chain couples TRBV10-3 to TRBJ2-7; 11 nucleotides match TRBD1. The CDR3 runs to 13 residues. Germline lookup yields CDR1 ENHRY and CDR2 SYGVKD. Trimming cost V 10 bases and J 2 bases; bases outside gene matches: 4. CDR3 amino acids: CASGQGATYEQYF. The CDR3 nucleotides read TGTGCCAGCGGACAGGGGGCCACCTACGAGCAGTACTTC.

This CDR3 is CASSFFLRGTDTQYF. In DNA form, the CDR3 reads TGTGCCAGCAGCTTTTTCCTCCGGGGCACAGATACGCAGTATTTT. J is TRBJ2-3 and V is TRBV7-2; D uncertain. The CDR3 has 15 residues. Germline V lookup: CDR1 SGHTA, CDR2 FQGNSA. V was shortened by 3 bases and J by 1 base, with 11 bases between the two germline ends.

V usage is TRBV7-9 and J usage is TRBJ2-3; D uncertain. V shed 1 base and J shed 4 bases, with 12 bases lying between them. The CDR3 length is 15 residues. Germline values: CDR1 SEHNR, CDR2 FQNEAQ (reference sequence). For the CDR3, the DNA is TGTGCCAGCAGCTTAGTTAGGTCCCGAGCAGATACGCAGTATTTT. This gives the protein CASSLVRSRADTQYF.

CDR3 nucleotides: TGTGCCAGCAGTGAGTCATCAGGGTCGCGTGAAAAACTGTTTTTT. Protein: CASSESSGSREKLFF. The chain couples TRBV6-1 to TRBJ1-4; tentatively, D is TRBD1 (5 bases). The V end was cut by 3 bases, the J end by 7 bases, with 15 bases between. Germline CDR1 reads MNHNS; CDR2 reads SASEGT. This CDR3 is built from 15 residues.

V usage is TRBV2 and J usage is TRBJ2-7; TRBD2 agrees at 10 bases. This CDR3 has 16 residues. V lost 3 bases to trimming and J lost 4 bases; unmatched junction nucleotides: 9. Germline loops: CDR1 SNHLY, CDR2 FYNNEI. The CDR3 reads CASSERLAGETYEQYF. The DNA of the CDR3 is TGTGCCAGCAGTGAGCGGCTAGCGGGAGAGACGTACGAGCAGTACTTC.

In its sample, this clonotype was seen a few times. The chain joins TRBV5-1 to TRBJ2-5, with 8 bases fitting TRBD2. This CDR3 region has 14 residues. CDR1 and CDR2 (germline): SGHRS, YFSETQ. With V trimmed by 6 bases and J by 2 bases, 6 bases remained unmatched. In DNA form, the CDR3 reads TGCGCCAGCAAGGAGACGGGGGGGCAAGAGACCCAGTACTTC. Translated, it gives CASKETGGQETQYF.

This chain uses TRBV3-1 with TRBJ2-1; D is uncertain. Germline loops: CDR1 LGHDT, CDR2 YNNKEL (reference sequence). The CDR3 covers 16 residues. V lost 9 bases and J lost 4, with 22 bases in between. The CDR3 here is CARNLLGNTSYNEQFF. CDR3 sequence (DNA): TGTGCCAGAAATCTTTTGGGGAACACTTCGTACAATGAGCAGTTCTTC.

This chain uses TRBV11-2 with TRBJ1-4; 7 bases align to TRBD1. V was pared by 3 bases and J by 8 bases, with 6 bases of the junction left unmatched. This CDR3 contains 14 residues. Per germline, CDR1 SGHAT and CDR2 FQNNGV. The CDR3 region has the DNA TGTGCCAGCAGCTTCGATAGGGGGCACGAAAAACTGTTTTTT. It specifies CASSFDRGHEKLFF.